The present entry profiles one T cell receptor beta chain with its context. V lost 5 bases, J lost 8 bases, and 5 bases stayed unmatched. Per germline, CDR1 SGHRS and CDR2 YFSETQ. The CDR3 contains 12 residues. Exposed study participants had met a COVID-19 case within 2 weeks before entry. Generated by immunoSEQ multiplex PCR, the TCRdb table keeps only in-frame clones and is missing some. The data hold 250,000 or so clones, with 83% observed a single time. The sample originates from a study of blood T cell repertoires in COVID-19. The chain carries TRBV5-1 and TRBJ1-1, with 8 bases identical to TRBD1. This TCR came from a woman between 40 and 55 years old who had been exposed to COVID-19. Sequencing was performed on PBMCs or T cells enriched from blood (not recorded which). The CDR3 is CASRAGQGEAFF. The CDR3 DNA follows: TGCGCCAGCAGGGCCGGACAGGGCGAAGCTTTCTTT.